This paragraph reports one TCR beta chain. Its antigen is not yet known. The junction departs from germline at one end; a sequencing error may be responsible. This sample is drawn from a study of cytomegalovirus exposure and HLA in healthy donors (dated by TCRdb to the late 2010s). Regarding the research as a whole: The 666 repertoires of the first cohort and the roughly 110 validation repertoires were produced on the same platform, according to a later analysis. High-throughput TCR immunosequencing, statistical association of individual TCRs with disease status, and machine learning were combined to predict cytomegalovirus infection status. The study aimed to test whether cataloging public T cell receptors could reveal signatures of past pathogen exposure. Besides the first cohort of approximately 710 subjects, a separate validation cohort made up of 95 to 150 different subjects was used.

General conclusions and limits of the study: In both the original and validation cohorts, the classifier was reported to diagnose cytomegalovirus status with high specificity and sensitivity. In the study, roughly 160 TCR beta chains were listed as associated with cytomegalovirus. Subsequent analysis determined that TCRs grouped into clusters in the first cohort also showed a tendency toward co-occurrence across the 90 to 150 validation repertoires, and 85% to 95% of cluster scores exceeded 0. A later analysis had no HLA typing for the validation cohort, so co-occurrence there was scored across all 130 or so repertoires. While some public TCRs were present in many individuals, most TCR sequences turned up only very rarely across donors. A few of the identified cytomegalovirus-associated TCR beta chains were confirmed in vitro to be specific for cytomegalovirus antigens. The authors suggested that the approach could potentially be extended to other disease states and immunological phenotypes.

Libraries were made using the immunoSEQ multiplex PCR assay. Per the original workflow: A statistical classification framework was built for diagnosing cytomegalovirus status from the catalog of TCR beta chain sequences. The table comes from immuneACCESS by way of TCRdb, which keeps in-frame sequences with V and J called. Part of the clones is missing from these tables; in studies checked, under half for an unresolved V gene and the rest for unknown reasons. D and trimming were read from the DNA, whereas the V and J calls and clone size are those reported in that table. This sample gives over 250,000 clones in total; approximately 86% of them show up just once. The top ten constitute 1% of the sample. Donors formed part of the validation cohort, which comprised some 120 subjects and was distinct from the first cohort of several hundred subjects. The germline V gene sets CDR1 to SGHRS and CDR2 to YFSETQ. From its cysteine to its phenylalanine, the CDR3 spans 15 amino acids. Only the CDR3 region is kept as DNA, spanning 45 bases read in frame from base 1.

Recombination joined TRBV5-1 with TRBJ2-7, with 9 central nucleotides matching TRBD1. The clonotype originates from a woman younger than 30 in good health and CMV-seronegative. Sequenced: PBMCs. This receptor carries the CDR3 CASSLDRGYSYEQYF. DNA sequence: TGCGCCAGCAGTTTGGACAGGGGATACTCCTACGAGCAGTACTTC.